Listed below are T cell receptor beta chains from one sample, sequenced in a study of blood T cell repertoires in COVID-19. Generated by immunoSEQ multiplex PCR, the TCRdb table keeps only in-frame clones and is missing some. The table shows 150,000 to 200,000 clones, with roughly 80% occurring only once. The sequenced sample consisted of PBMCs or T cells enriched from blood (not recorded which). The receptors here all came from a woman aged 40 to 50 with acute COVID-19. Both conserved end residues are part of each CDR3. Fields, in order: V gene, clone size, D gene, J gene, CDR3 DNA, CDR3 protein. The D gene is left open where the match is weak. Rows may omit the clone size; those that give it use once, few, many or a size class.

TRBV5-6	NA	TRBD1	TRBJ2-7	TGTGCCAGCAGCTTGATACAGGGGGCCTACGAGCAGTACTTC	CASSLIQGAYEQYF
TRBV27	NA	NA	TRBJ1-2	TGTGCCAGCAGGTCCGGCTATGGCTACACCTTC	CASRSGYGYTF
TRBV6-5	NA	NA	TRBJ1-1	TGTGCCAGCAGTTACTCGCGGGGGGACACTGAAGCTTTCTTT	CASSYSRGDTEAFF
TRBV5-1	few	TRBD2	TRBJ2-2	TGCGCCAGCAGCTGGTCCGGGACTAGTAGCGGGGAGCTGTTTTTT	CASSWSGTSSGELFF
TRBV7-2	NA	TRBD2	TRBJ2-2	TGTGCCAGCAGTCTAGGCCCGGGACTAGCAACCGGGGAGCTGTTTTTT	CASSLGPGLATGELFF
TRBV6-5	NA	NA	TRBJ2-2	TGTGCCAGCAGCGCTGCCGCCGGGAACACCGGGGAGCTGTTTTTT	CASSAAAGNTGELFF
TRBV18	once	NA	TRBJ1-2	TGTGCCAGCTCACCACCCAGGGGCCAGGGCGGCTATGGCTACACCTTC	CASSPPRGQGGYGYTF
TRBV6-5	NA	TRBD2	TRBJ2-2	TGTGCCAGCAGTTACCCCCGACTAGCCGGGACCGGGGAGCTGTTTTTT	CASSYPRLAGTGELFF
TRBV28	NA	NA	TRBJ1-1	TGTGCCAGCAGTACAGGGATCGCTGAAGCTTTCTTT	CASSTGIAEAFF
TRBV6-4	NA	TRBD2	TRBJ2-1	TGTGCCAGCAGTGAAGCGGGGTACAATGAGCAGTTCTTC	CASSEAGYNEQFF
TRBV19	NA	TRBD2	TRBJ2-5	TGTGCCAGTAGTATTGGGCTAGCGGGAGGAGAGACCCAGTACTTC	CASSIGLAGGETQYF
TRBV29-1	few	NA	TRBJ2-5	TGCAGCGTTGTATGGTGGGCCAGGCAAGAGACCCAGTACTTC	CSVVWWARQETQYF
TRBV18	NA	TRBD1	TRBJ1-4	TGTGCCAGCTCCCAGGGGGCAACTAATGAAAAACTGTTTTTT	CASSQGATNEKLFF
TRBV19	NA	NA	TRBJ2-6	TGTAAACCCGGGGTCTCTGGGGCCAACGTCCTGACTTTC	CKPGVSGANVLTF
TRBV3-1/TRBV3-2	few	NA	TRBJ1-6	TGTGCCAGCAGCCAAGGAGATTCACCCCTCCACTTT	CASSQGDSPLHF
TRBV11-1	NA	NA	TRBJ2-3	TGTGCCAGCAGCTTAGCCCCGCAGGGAGATACGCAGTATTTT	CASSLAPQGDTQYF
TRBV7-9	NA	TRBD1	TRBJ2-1	TGTGCCAGCAGCTTAGTTGGCCCCCGGACAGGGGGATACAATGAGCAGTTCTTC	CASSLVGPRTGGYNEQFF
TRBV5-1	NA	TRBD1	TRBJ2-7	TGCGCCAGCAGCTTCACCGCCGGGACAGGGTCCTACGAGCAGTACTTC	CASSFTAGTGSYEQYF
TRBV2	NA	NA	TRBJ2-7	TGTGCCAGCACCTTTACCCCCGGGACAAGCGACGAGCAGTACTTC	CASTFTPGTSDEQYF
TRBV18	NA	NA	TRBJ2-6	TGTGCCAGCTCACCACCTCCTCGTGGGGCCAACGTCCTGACTTTC	CASSPPPRGANVLTF
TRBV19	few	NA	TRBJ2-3	TGTGCCAGTAGTCCCCCCGTCGGGAGTCGAGATACGCAGTATTTT	CASSPPVGSRDTQYF
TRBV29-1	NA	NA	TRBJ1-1	TGCAGCGTCTGCCCCCAGGCAGGTGAAGCTTTCTTT	CSVCPQAGEAFF
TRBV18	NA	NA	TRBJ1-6	TGTGCCAGCTCACGAACAGGCGATTATAATTCACCCCTCCACTTT	CASSRTGDYNSPLHF
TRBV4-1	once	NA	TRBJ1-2	TGCGCCAGCAGCCAAGATAGAGGTAACTATGGCTACACCTTC	CASSQDRGNYGYTF
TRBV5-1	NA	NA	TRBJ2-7	TGCGCCAGCAGGGGCCCCCACGAGCAGTACTTC	CASRGPHEQYF
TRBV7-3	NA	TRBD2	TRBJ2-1	TGTGCCAGCAGCTTAATAGCGGGGCCCTACAATGAGCAGTTCTTC	CASSLIAGPYNEQFF
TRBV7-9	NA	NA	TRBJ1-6	TGTGCCAGCAGCTTTCAGGGAAATTCACCCCTCCACTTT	CASSFQGNSPLHF
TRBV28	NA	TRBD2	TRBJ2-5	TGTGCCAGCAGTCCCGCCGCCCTGGGGCGGGAGGGCCGCGAGACCCAGTACTTC	CASSPAALGREGRETQYF
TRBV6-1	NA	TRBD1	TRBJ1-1	TGTGCCAGCAGTGATACTAATGCGGCGGGGGCAGGGGGCTGGCTCACTGAAGCTTTCTTT	CASSDTNAAGAGGWLTEAFF
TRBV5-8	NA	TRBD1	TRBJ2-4	TGTGCCAGCAGCTTGGGGGGACAGCCCCTAGCCAAAAACATTCAGTACTTC	CASSLGGQPLAKNIQYF
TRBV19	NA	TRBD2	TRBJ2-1	TGTGCCAGTAGTATCCGGGTAGCGGGAGCCTCCTACAATGAGCAGTTCTTC	CASSIRVAGASYNEQFF
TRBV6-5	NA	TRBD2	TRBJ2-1	TGTGCCAGCAGTTACTTAGCGGGAGGGAGTCTCAATGAGCAGTTCTTC	CASSYLAGGSLNEQFF
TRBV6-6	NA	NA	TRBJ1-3	TGTGCCAGCAGTTCGGCAGGAGGGGGAAACACCATATATTTT	CASSSAGGGNTIYF
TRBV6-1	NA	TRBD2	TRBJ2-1	TGTGCCAGCAGTGAATGGTGGGAGGGCTACAATGAGCAGTTCTTC	CASSEWWEGYNEQFF
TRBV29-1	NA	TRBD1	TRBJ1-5	TGCAGCGTTGGACAGGGGGCGGGTCAGCCCCAGCATTTT	CSVGQGAGQPQHF
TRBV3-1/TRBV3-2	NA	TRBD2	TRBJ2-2	TGTGCCAGCAGCCGCCTAGCGGGAAAAAACACCGGGGAGCTGTTTTTT	CASSRLAGKNTGELFF
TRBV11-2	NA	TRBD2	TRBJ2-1	TGTGCCAGCAGCTTTAGCTCCAGCGGGAACAATGAGCAGTTCTTC	CASSFSSSGNNEQFF
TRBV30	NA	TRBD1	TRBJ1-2	TGTGCCTGGAGTGTACCCTCGACAGGGGGCGATGGCTACACCTTC	CAWSVPSTGGDGYTF
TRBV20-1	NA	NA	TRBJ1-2	TGCAGTGTTACAGGAAACTATGGCTACACCTTC	CSVTGNYGYTF
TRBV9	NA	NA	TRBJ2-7	TGTGCCAGCAGCGTAGAGGGGGCCTACGAGCAGTACTTC	CASSVEGAYEQYF
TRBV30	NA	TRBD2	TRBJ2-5	TGTGCCTGGAGCGATGGTAGCGGGACGGCCCAGTACTTC	CAWSDGSGTAQYF
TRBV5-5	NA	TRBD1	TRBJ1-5	TGTGCCAGCAGCCTGGGGTTACAGGGGGCAGGGCTCTATCAGCCCCAGCATTTT	CASSLGLQGAGLYQPQHF
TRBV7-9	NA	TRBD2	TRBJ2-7	TGTGCCAGCAGCTCGACCCATAGCGGGAGAGGGACTTACGAGCAGTACTTC	CASSSTHSGRGTYEQYF
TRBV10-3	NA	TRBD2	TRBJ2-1	TGTGCCATCAGGGAGCGGGACTCCTACAATGAGCAGTTCTTC	CAIRERDSYNEQFF
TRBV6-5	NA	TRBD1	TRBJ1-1	TGTGCCAGCAGACGAGGACAGGGGACTGAAGCTTTCTTT	CASRRGQGTEAFF
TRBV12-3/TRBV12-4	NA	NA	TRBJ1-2	TGTGCCAGCAGTTCCGGGGGTAACTATGGCTACACCTTC	CASSSGGNYGYTF
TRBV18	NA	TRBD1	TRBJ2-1	TGTGCCAGCTCAGGACAGGGTTACAATGAGCAGTTCTTC	CASSGQGYNEQFF
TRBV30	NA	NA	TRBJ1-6	TGTGCCTGGAGTGTTGGGGGGGTACACTATAATTCACCCCTCCACTTT	CAWSVGGVHYNSPLHF
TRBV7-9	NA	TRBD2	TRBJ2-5	TGTGCCAGCAGCACGGGACTAGCGGGAGGGGAGGCCTCGTACTTC	CASSTGLAGGEASYF
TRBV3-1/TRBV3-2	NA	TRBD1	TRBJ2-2	TGTGCCAGCAGCCAAGGGAGGACAGGGGCCGGGGAGCTGTTTTTT	CASSQGRTGAGELFF
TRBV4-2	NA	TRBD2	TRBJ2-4	TGTGCCACCAGCGGGAGTGTGGCCAAAAACATTCAGTACTTC	CATSGSVAKNIQYF
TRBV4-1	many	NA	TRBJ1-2	TGCGCCAGCAGCCAAGAATACACCCCCTATGGCTACACCTTC	CASSQEYTPYGYTF
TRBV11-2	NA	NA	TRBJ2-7	TGTGCCAGCAGCCCATACCTAGCGCCCTCCTACGAGCAGTACTTC	CASSPYLAPSYEQYF
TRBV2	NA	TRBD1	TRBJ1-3	TGTGCCTCAAGGTCAGGGGGCGGAAACACCATATATTTT	CASRSGGGNTIYF
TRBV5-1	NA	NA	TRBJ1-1	TGCGCCAGCAGCTTGGCCTTGGGGGGGAACACTGAAGCTTTCTTT	CASSLALGGNTEAFF
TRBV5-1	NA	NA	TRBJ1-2	TGCGCCAGCAGCTTGGTACCAGACTATGGCTACACCTTC	CASSLVPDYGYTF
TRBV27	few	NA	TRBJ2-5	TGTGCCAGCAGTTCACAAGAGACCCAGTACTTC	CASSSQETQYF
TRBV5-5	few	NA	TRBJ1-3	TGTGCCAGCAGCTTGGGGCGGATTGGCACAAGCTCTGGAAACACCATATATTTT	CASSLGRIGTSSGNTIYF